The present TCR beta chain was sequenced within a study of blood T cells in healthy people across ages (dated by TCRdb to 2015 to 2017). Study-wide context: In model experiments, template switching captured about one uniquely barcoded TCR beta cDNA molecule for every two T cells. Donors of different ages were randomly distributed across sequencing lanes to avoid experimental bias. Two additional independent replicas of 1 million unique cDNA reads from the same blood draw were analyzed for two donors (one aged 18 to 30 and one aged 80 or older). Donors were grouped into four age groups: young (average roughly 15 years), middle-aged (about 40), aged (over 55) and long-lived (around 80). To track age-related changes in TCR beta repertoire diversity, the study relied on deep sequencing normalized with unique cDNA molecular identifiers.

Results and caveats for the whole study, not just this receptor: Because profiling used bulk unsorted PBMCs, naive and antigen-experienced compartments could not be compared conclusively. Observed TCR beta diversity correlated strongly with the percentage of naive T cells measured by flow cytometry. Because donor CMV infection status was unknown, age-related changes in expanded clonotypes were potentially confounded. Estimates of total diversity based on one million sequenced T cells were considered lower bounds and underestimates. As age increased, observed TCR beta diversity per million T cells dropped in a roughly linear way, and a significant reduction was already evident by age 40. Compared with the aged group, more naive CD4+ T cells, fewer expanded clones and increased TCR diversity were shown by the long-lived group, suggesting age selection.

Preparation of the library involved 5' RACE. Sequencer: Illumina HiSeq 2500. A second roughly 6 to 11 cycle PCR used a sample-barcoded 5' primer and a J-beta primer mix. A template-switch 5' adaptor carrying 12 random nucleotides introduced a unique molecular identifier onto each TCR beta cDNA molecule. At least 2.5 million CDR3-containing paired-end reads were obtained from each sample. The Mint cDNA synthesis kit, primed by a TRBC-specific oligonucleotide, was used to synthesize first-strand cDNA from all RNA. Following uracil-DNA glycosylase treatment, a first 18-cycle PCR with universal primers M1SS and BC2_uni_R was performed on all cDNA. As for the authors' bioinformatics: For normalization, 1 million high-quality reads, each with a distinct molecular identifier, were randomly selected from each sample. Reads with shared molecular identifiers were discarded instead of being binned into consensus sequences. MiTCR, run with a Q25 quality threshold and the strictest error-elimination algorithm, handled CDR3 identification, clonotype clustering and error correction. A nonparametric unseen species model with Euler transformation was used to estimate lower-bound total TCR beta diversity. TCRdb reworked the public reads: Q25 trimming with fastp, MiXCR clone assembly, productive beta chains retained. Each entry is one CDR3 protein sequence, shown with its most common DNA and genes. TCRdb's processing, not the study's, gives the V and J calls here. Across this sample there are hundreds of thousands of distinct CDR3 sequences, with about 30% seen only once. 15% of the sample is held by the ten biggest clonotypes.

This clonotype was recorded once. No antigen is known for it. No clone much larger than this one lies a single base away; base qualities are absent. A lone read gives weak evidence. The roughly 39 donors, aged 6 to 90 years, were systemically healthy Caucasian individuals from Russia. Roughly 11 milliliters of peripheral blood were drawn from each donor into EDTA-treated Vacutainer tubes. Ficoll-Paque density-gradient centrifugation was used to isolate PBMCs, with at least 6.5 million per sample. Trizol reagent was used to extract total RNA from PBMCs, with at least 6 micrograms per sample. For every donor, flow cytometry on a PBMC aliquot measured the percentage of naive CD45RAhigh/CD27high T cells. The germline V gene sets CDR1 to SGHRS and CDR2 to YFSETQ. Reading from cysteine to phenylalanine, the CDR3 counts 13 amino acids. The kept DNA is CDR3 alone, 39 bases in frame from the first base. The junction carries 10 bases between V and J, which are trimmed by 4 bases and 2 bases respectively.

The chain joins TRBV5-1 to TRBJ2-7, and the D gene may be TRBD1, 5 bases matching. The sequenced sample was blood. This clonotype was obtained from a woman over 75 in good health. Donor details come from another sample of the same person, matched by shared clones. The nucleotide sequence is TGCGCCAGCAGCGTAGACAGTACCTACGAGCAGTACTTC. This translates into CASSVDSTYEQYF. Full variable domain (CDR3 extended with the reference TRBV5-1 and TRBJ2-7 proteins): KAGVTQTPRYLIKTRGQQVTLSCSPISGHRSVSWYQQTPGQGLQFLFEYFSETQRNKGNFPGRFSGRQFSNSRSEMNVSTLELGDSALYLCASSVDSTYEQYFGPGTRLTVT.